This TCR beta chain came from a study of T cell repertoires in cytomegalovirus infection. TCRdb reprocessed the reads with MiXCR, giving one entry per CDR3 protein. The profile shows 740,000 or so distinct CDR3 sequences, about 40% of them singletons. This CDR3 is built from 11 residues. V was trimmed by 3 bases and J by 5 bases, leaving 4 bases between them. The germline gives CDR1 DFQATT, CDR2 SNEGSKA (reference sequence). The sequence derives from a human donor in good health (CMV status not recorded). Some clones in this sample may be carry-over from other donors' samples. The chain is built from TRBV20-1 and TRBJ1-4; D unresolved. Sample: PBMCs. The CDR3 here is CSARQNEKLFF. The CDR3 DNA is TGCAGTGCTAGGCAGAATGAAAAACTGTTTTTT.